Listed here are 10 T cell receptor beta chains from one sample, sequenced in a study of PD-1 blockade in classical Hodgkin lymphoma. All trial patients relapsed after autologous stem cell transplantation. Using immunoSEQ multiplex PCR, the repertoire was profiled, and TCRdb retains in-frame clones only, with some absent. The table lists approximately 36,000 clones, 69% of them singletons. Sequencing used peripheral blood mononuclear cells (PBMCs), obtained before the second cycle of nivolumab. These receptors were obtained from a human donor with classical Hodgkin lymphoma.

V gene TRBV10-3 combines with J gene TRBJ1-2, with a possible D match to TRBD1 (5 bases). CDR3 length: 16 residues. CDR1 and CDR2 from the germline V gene are ENHRY and SYGVKD. The germline V and J ends were trimmed by 0 bases and 5 bases, with 16 bases remaining between them. The CDR3 sequence: CAISESVGRGPYGYTF. In DNA, the CDR3 is TGTGCCATCAGTGAGTCCGTGGGACGGGGCCCATATGGCTACACCTTC.

The V and J genes are TRBV4-2 and TRBJ1-2; no clear D gene. V shed 1 base and J shed 8 bases, with 11 bases lying between them. The CDR3 runs 13 residues. CDR1 is LGHNA and CDR2 is YNFKEQ in the germline V gene. The CDR3 sequence: CASSQGLLWGYTF. CDR3 DNA: TGTGCCAGCAGCCAAGGACTGTTGTGGGGCTACACCTTC.

The chain links TRBV10-1 to TRBJ2-1; the match to TRBD2 covers 9 bases. V was pared by 5 bases and J by 7 bases, with 15 bases of the junction left unmatched. Germline V gene sequence: CDR1 WNHNN, CDR2 SYGVQD (reference sequence). The CDR3 extends over 17 amino acids. CDR3 residues: CASSSSGAGGPFNEQFF. Here the CDR3 DNA reads TGCGCCAGCAGTTCTTCAGGGGCGGGAGGGCCATTTAATGAGCAGTTCTTC.

The V call is TRBV5-4, the J call TRBJ2-1, with unresolved D. The V end lost 2 bases, the J end lost 6 bases, and 6 bases lay between the germline ends. Per the germline V gene, CDR1 is SGHNT and CDR2 is YYREEE (reference sequence). This CDR3 comprises 12 residues. The CDR3 is CASSLGLNEQFF. The CDR3, as DNA: TGTGCCAGCAGCTTAGGCCTCAATGAGCAGTTCTTC.

This sequence joins TRBV5-4 and TRBJ1-3; no firm D call. The CDR3 totals 14 residues. Trimming pared 6 bases from V and 0 bases from J, leaving 10 bases between. Germline V gene data show CDR1 as SGHNT and CDR2 as YYREEE (reference sequence). The DNA of the CDR3 is TGTGCCAGCATGTTTAGCCGCTCTGGAAACACCATATATTTT. Translating it yields CASMFSRSGNTIYF.

V and J are TRBV5-8 and TRBJ1-3; D not resolved. The germline gives CDR1 SGHTS, CDR2 YDEGEE. The CDR3 loop spans 17 amino acids. The V and J ends lost 5 bases and 4 bases respectively, with 22 bases between them. The CDR3 reads CASRPERQTFFGNTIYF. DNA of the CDR3: TGTGCCAGCAGACCCGAGCGGCAGACTTTTTTCGGAAACACCATATATTTT. Full variable domain (rest looked up from reference TRBV5-8 and TRBJ1-3): EAGVTQSPTHLIKTRGQQATLRCSPISGHTSVYWYQQALGLGLQFLLWYDEGEERNRGNFPPRFSGRQFPNYSSELNVNALELEDSALYLCASRPERQTFFGNTIYFGEGSWLTVV.

J is TRBJ1-2 and V is TRBV10-3; TRBD1 is a possible D gene (6 bases). The CDR3 is 15 residues long. The germline gives CDR1 ENHRY, CDR2 SYGVKD. V lost 0 bases and J 4 bases, leaving 12 bases between the germline ends. CDR3 sequence (DNA): TGTGCCATCAGTGAGTCAGGGGGGCGGTCCTATGGCTACACCTTC. Its protein is CAISESGGRSYGYTF.

This clone came up many times. The chain employs TRBV5-1 and TRBJ1-2, with D perhaps TRBD1 (5 bases). The CDR3 is 14 residues long. V was clipped by 4 bases and J by 4 bases, with 14 bases between them. Germline V gives CDR1 SGHRS, CDR2 YFSETQ. The CDR3 loop is CASSLDSISYGYTF. Here the CDR3 DNA reads TGCGCCAGCAGCCTAGACAGCATTAGCTATGGCTACACCTTC.

The rearrangement joins TRBV2 to TRBJ1-1; no clear D. CDR3 length: 13 amino acids. Germline-derived CDR1 and CDR2 are SNHLY and FYNNEI. V shed 7 bases and J shed 0 bases, with 9 bases lying between them. This chain's CDR3 is CASMYTVNTEAFF. Written as DNA, the CDR3 is TGTGCCAGCATGTACACAGTGAACACTGAAGCTTTCTTT.

V and J are TRBV7-9 and TRBJ2-3; 7 nucleotides line up with TRBD2. This CDR3 region has 15 residues. Germline V gene sequence: CDR1 SEHNR, CDR2 FQNEAQ (reference sequence). V lost 3 bases and J lost 1; bases outside the gene matches: 4. CDR3 sequence (DNA): TGTGCCAGCAGCTTCACTAGCGTTGGCACAGATACGCAGTATTTT. This translates into CASSFTSVGTDTQYF.